These 14 T cell receptor beta chains originate from one sample sequenced in a study of Tregs in tolerant kidney transplant recipients. The table came from immunoSEQ multiplex PCR; TCRdb's copy has only in-frame clones and leaves some out. This sample has approximately 98,000 clones, with 90% found just once. The input for sequencing was CD4+ T cells from blood, taken before the transplant. The receptors here all came from a human donor who received a combined kidney and bone marrow transplant.

The chain joins TRBV29-1 to TRBJ2-1, with D possibly TRBD2 on 6 matching bases. In germline, CDR1 is SQVTM, CDR2 ANQGSEA. V dropped 3 bases and J dropped 4 bases, with 16 bases sitting between them. The CDR3 runs 15 residues. The CDR3 nucleotides read TGCAGCGTTGAGTTCCCGGGACTCGAGTACAATGAGCAGTTCTTC. Its protein is CSVEFPGLEYNEQFF.

This rearrangement joins TRBV15 to TRBJ2-1; 12 nucleotides align to TRBD2. V shed 2 bases and J 9 bases; nucleotides not matched to a gene: 11. CDR3 length: 17 amino acids. CDR1 LNHNV and CDR2 YYDKDF come from the germline V gene (reference sequence). The DNA of the CDR3 is TGTGCCACCAGCAGACCGGCTAGCGGGAGGGTCTTTGGTGAGCAGTTCTTC. It is translated as CATSRPASGRVFGEQFF.

V gene TRBV29-1 combines with J gene TRBJ2-1, with TRBD2 matching 8 bases. V was clipped by 4 bases and J by 5 bases; unmatched bases: 7. The CDR3 consists of 14 residues. Germline V CDR1 and CDR2: SQVTM, ANQGSEA. In DNA form, the CDR3 reads TGCAGCGTTGTACGGCGGGGGGACCACAATGAGCAGTTCTTC. As protein: CSVVRRGDHNEQFF.

This chain uses TRBV7-2 with TRBJ2-1; 10 nucleotides match TRBD2. Trimming took 4 bases from V and 7 from J; bases not matched to a gene: 4. From germline, CDR1 is SGHTA and CDR2 FQGNSA. This CDR3 has 14 amino acids. The DNA for the CDR3 is TGTGCCAGCAGCTCCCTAGCGGGGGTGAATGAGCAGTTCTTC. Amino acids: CASSSLAGVNEQFF.

J is TRBJ1-3 and V is TRBV9; D is ambiguous. Trimming removed 2 bases from V and 0 bases from J, with 3 bases in between. Germline V CDR1 and CDR2: SGDLS, YYNGEE. The CDR3 is made up of 13 amino acids. The CDR3 nucleotides read TGTGCCAGCAGCGTCGGCTCTGGAAACACCATATATTTT. This gives the protein CASSVGSGNTIYF.

This chain's CDR3 is CASSSTTSGGWETQYF. In DNA form, the CDR3 reads TGTGCCAGCAGTTCTACGACTAGCGGGGGGTGGGAGACCCAGTACTTC. This chain links TRBV6-6 with TRBJ2-5; TRBD2 matches 13 bases. The CDR3 is 16 residues long. Germline loops: CDR1 MNHNY, CDR2 SVGAGI (reference sequence). Trimming took 4 bases from V and 5 from J; bases not matched to a gene: 7.

The rearrangement links TRBV5-6 to TRBJ2-1, with 15 bases aligning to TRBD2. The germline V gene has CDR1 SGHDT and CDR2 YYEEEE. V shed 5 bases, J shed 12 bases, and the junction held 3 bases outside the gene matches. CDR3 size: 13 residues. CDR3 sequence (DNA): TGTGCCAGCAGGCAGGGACTAGCGGGAGGGCAGTTCTTC. Translation: CASRQGLAGGQFF.

The V call is TRBV7-6, the J call TRBJ1-2; 8 bases fit TRBD1. The CDR3 contains 17 residues. Losses at the gene ends were 1 base for V and 4 bases for J; bases not matched to a gene: 11. CDR1 and CDR2 from the germline V gene are SGHVS and FNYEAQ. CDR3 DNA: TGTGCCAGCAGCTTAGGATTAGCCGGGACAGGCCTCTATGGCTACACCTTC. Translation: CASSLGLAGTGLYGYTF.

The CDR3 protein is CASSLVHGSYGYTF. CDR3 nucleotide sequence: TGTGCCAGCAGCCTAGTACACGGTTCCTATGGCTACACCTTC. V gene TRBV28 combines with J gene TRBJ1-2; the D is unclear. The germline V gene encodes CDR1 MDHEN and CDR2 SYDVKM. The CDR3 length is 14 residues. V dropped 6 bases and J dropped 4 bases, with 15 bases sitting between them.

This sequence joins TRBV7-9 and TRBJ2-2; perhaps TRBD2 as D (5 bases). The CDR3 length is 15 residues. Looked up from germline, CDR1 is SEHNR and CDR2 is FQNEAQ (reference sequence). The V end was cut by 5 bases, the J end by 0 bases, with 10 bases between. The DNA for the CDR3 is TGTGCCAGCAGCCTTAGCGCTTCGAACACCGGGGAGCTGTTTTTT. It yields the protein CASSLSASNTGELFF.

This rearrangement joins TRBV7-6 to TRBJ2-2, with 10 bases fitting TRBD1. The germline V gene encodes CDR1 SGHVS and CDR2 FNYEAQ. J gave up 7 bases and V 5 bases, and 7 bases lay outside the gene matches. The CDR3 runs to 15 residues. The CDR3 loop is CASSRDRGHGGELFF. The DNA of the CDR3 is TGTGCCAGCAGCCGCGACAGGGGGCATGGCGGGGAGCTGTTTTTT.

The chain joins TRBV2 to TRBJ2-1; no clear D gene. CDR1 and CDR2 from the germline V gene are SNHLY and FYNNEI. The germline V and J ends were trimmed by 5 bases and 0 bases, with 11 bases remaining between them. CDR3 length equals 15 residues. CDR3: CASSWNSPSYNEQFF. DNA for the CDR3: TGTGCCAGCAGTTGGAACAGTCCCTCCTACAATGAGCAGTTCTTC.

CDR3 sequence (DNA): TGTGCCAGCAGTACTAATTCTGGGGCCAACGTCCTGACTTTC. Its protein is CASSTNSGANVLTF. This chain joins TRBV6-1 and TRBJ2-6; D gene ambiguous. V was cut by 5 bases and J by 1 base, with 6 bases left in between. The length of the CDR3 is 14 residues. Per the germline V gene, CDR1 is MNHNS and CDR2 is SASEGT.

This clone occurred once. The rearrangement links TRBV4-1 to TRBJ2-3, with TRBD2 identical over 8 bases. The CDR3 is made up of 18 amino acids. Germline lookup yields CDR1 MGHRA and CDR2 YSYEKL. Losses at the gene ends were 2 bases for V and 5 bases for J; bases not matched to a gene: 15. In nucleotides, the CDR3 is TGCGCCAGCAGCCAACCGCGGGCGGGGGGTAAGCGGGGAGATACGCAGTATTTT. Residues: CASSQPRAGGKRGDTQYF.